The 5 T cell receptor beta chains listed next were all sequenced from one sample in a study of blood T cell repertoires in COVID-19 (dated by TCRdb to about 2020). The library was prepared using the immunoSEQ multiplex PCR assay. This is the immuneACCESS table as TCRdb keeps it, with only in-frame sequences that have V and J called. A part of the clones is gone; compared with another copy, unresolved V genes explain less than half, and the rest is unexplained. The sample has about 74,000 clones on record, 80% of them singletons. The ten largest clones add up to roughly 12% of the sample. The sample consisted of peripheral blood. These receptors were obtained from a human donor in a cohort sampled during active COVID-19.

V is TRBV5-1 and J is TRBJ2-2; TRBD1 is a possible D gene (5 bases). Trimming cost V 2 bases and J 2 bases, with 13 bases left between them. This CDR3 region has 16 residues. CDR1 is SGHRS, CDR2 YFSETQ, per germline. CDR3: CASSLDRSRNTGELFF. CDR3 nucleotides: TGCGCCAGCAGCTTAGACAGAAGCCGAAACACCGGGGAGCTGTTTTTT.

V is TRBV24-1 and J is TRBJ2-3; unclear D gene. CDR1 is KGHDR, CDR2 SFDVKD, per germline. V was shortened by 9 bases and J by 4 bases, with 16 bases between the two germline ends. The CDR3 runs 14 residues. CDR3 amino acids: CATAPHLIPDTQYF. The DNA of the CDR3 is TGTGCCACCGCACCCCATCTAATCCCAGATACGCAGTATTTT.

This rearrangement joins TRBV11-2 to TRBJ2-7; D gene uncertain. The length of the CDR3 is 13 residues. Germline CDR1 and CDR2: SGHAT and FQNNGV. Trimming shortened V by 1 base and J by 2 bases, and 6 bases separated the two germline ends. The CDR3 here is CASSLGVPYEQYF. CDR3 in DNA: TGTGCCAGCAGCTTAGGAGTCCCCTACGAGCAGTACTTC.

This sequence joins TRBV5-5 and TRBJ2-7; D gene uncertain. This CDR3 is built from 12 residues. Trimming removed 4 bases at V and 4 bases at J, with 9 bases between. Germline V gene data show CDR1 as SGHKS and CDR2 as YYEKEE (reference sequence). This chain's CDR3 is CASSQTRYEQYV. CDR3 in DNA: TGTGCCAGCAGCCAGACACGATACGAGCAGTACGTC.

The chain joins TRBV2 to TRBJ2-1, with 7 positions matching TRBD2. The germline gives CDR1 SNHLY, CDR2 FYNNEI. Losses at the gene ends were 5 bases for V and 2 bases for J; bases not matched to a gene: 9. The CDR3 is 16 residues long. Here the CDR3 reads CASSSQPSGAYNEQFF. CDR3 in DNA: TGTGCCAGCAGTAGCCAACCTAGCGGTGCCTACAATGAGCAGTTCTTC.